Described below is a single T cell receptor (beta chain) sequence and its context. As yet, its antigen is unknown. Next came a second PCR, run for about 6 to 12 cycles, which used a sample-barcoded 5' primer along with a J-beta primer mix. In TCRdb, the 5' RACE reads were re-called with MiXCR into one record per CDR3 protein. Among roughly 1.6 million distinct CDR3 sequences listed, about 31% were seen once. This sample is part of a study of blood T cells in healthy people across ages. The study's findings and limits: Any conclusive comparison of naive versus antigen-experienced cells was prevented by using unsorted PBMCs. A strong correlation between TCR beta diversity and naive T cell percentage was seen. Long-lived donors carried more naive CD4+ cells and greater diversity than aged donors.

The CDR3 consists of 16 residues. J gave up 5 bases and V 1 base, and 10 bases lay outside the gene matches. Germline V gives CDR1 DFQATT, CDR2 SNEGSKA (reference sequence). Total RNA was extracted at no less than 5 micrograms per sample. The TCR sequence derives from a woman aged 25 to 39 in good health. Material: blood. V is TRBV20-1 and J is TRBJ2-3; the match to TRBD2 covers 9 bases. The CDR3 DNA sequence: TGCAGTGCTAGAGGTAGCGGGGGCGATATGGGAGATACGCAGTATTTT. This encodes CSARGSGGDMGDTQYF.